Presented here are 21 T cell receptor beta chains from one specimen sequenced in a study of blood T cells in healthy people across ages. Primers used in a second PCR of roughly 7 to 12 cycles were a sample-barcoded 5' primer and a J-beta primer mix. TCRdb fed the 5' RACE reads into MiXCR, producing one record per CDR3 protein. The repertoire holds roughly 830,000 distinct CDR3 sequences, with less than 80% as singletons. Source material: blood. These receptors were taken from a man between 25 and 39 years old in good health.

CDR3 loop: CASSIGLAGWNEQFF. CDR3 sequence (DNA): TGTGCCAGCAGCATCGGACTAGCGGGTTGGAATGAGCAGTTCTTC. V gene TRBV5-6 combines with J gene TRBJ2-1; 11 bases align to TRBD2. The CDR3 runs to 15 residues. The trim removed 4 bases at V and 7 bases at J, leaving 7 bases unmatched. CDR1 is SGHDT, CDR2 YYEEEE, per germline.

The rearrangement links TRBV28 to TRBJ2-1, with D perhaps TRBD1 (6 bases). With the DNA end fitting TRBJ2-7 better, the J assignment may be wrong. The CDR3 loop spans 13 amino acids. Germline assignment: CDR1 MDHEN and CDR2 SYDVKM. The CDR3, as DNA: TGTGCCAGCAGTTTTCCTCGGGACAATGAGCAGTACTTC. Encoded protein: CASSFPRDNEQYF.

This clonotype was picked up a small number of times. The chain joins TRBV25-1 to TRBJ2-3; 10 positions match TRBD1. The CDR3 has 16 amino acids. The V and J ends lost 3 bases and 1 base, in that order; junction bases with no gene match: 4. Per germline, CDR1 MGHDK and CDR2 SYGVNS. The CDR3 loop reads CASSDGQGDGTDTQYF. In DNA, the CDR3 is TGTGCCAGCAGTGACGGACAGGGGGACGGCACAGATACGCAGTATTTT.

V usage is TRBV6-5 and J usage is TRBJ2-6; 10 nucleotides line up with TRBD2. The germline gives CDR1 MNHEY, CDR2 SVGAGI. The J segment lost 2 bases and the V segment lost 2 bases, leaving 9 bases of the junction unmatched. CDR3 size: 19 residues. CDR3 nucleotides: TGTGCCAGCAGTTACACCTCCCCTAGCGGGGGTGCTGGGGCCAACGTCCTGACTTTC. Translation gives CASSYTSPSGGAGANVLTF.

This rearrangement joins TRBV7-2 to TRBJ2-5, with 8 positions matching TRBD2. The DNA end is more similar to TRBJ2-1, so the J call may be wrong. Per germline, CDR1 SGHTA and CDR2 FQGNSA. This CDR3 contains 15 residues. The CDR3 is CASSLEAGEQETQFF. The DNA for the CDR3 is TGTGCCAGCAGCTTAGAAGCGGGAGAACAAGAGACCCAGTTCTTC.

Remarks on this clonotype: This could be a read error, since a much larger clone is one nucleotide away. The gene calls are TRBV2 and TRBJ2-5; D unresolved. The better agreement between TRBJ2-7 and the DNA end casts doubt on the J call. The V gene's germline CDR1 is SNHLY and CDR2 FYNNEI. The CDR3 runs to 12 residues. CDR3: CAGSTGAYEQYF. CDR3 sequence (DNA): TGTGCCGGCAGTACCGGAGCCTACGAGCAGTACTTC.

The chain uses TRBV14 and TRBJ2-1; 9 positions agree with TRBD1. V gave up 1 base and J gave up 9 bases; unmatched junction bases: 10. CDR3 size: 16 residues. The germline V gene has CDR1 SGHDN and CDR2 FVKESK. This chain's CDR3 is CASSQVPGTGIGEQFF. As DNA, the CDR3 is TGTGCCAGCAGCCAAGTCCCCGGGACAGGGATAGGTGAGCAGTTCTTC.

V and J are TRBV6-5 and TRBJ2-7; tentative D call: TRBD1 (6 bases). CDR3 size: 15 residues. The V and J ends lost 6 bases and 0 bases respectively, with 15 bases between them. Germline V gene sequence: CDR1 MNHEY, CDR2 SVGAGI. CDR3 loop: CASRIRDTSSYEQYF. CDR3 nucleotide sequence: TGTGCCAGCAGAATCCGGGACACAAGCTCCTACGAGCAGTACTTC.

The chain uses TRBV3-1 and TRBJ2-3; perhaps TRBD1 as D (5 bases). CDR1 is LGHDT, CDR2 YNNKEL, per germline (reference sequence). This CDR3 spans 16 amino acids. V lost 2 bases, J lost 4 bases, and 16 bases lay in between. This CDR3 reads CASSQTPGQRADTQYF. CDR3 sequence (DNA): TGTGCCAGCAGCCAAACCCCTGGACAAAGGGCAGATACGCAGTATTTT.

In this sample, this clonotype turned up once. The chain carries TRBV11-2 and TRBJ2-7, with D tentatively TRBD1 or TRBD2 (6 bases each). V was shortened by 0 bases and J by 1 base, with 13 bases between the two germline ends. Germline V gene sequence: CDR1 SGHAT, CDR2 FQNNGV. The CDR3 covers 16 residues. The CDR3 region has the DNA TGTGCCAGCAGCTTAGAAGGTCGGGGGCCTTCCTACGAGCAGTACTTC. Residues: CASSLEGRGPSYEQYF.

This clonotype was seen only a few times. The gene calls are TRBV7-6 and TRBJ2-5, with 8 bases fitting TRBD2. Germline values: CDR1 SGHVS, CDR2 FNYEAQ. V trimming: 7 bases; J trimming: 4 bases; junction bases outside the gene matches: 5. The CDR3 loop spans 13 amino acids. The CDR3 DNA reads TGTGCCAGCAACAGCGGGGGCGGAGAGACCCAGTACTTC. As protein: CASNSGGGETQYF.

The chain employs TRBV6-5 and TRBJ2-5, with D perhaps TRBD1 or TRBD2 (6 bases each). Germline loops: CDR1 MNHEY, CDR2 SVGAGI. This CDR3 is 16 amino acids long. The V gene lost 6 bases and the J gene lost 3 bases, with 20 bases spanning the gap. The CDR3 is CASRIRGAGGEETQYF. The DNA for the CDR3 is TGTGCCAGCAGGATTAGGGGGGCCGGAGGGGAAGAGACCCAGTACTTC.

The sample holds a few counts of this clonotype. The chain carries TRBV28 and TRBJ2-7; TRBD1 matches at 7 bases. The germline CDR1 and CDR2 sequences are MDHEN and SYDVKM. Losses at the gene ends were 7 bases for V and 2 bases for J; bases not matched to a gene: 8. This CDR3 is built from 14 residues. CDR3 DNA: TGTGCCAGCACCCTTACAGGGGCCACCTACGAGCAGTACTTC. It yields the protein CASTLTGATYEQYF.

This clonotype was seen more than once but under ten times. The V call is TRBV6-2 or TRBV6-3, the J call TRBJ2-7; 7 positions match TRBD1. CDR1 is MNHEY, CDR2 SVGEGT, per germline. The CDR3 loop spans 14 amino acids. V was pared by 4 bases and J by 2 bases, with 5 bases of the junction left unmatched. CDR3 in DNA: TGTGCCAGCAGTTTTGACAGGGCACCCTACGAGCAGTACTTC. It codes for CASSFDRAPYEQYF.

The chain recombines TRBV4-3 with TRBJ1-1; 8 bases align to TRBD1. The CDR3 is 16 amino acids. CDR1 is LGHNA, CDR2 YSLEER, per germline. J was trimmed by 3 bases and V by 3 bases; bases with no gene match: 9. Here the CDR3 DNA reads TGCGCCAGCAGCCACTCAGGGGGCGCGGGGGACACTGAAGCTTTCTTT. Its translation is CASSHSGGAGDTEAFF.

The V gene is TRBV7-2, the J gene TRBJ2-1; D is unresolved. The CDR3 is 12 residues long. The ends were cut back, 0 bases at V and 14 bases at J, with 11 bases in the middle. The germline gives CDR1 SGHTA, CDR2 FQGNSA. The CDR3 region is CASSLAASQEFF. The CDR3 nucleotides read TGTGCCAGCAGCTTAGCCGCTAGTCAGGAGTTCTTC. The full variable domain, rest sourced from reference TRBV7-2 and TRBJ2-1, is GAGVSQSPSNKVTEKGKDVELRCDPISGHTALYWYRQSLGQGLEFLIYFQGNSAPDKSGLPSDRFSAERTGGSVSTLTIQRTQQEDSAVYLCASSLAASQEFFGPGTRLTVL.

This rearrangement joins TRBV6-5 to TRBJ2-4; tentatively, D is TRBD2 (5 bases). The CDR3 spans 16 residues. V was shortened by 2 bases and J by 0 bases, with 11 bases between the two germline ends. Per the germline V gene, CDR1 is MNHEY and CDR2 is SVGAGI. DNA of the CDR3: TGTGCCAGCAGTTACACTCGGGGATCAGCCAAAAACATTCAGTACTTC. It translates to CASSYTRGSAKNIQYF.

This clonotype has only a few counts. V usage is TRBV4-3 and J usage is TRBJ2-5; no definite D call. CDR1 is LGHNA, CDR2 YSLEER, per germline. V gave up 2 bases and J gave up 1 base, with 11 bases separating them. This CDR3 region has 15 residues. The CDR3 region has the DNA TGCGCCAGCAGCCAATATGCGTACAGCCAAGAGACCCAGTACTTC. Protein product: CASSQYAYSQETQYF.

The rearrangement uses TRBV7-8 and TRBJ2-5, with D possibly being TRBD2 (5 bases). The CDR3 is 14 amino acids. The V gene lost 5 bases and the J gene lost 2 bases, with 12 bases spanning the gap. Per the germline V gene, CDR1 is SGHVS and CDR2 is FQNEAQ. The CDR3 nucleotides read TGTGCCAGCAGCCGAGGGAGATTTCAAGAGACCCAGTACTTC. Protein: CASSRGRFQETQYF.

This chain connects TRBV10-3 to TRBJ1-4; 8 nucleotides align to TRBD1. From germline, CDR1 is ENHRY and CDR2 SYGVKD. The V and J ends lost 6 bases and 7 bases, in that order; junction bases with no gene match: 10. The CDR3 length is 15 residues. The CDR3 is CAISPSGGEGEKLFF. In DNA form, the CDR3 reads TGTGCCATCAGCCCCTCAGGGGGCGAGGGTGAAAAACTGTTTTTT.

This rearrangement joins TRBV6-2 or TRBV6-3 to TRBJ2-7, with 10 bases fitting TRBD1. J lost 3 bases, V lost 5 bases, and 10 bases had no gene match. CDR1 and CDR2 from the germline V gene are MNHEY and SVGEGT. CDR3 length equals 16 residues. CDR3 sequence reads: CASSPRAGQGLYEQYF. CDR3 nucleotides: TGTGCCAGCAGTCCGCGGGCGGGACAGGGGCTCTACGAGCAGTACTTC.